The text below deals with one T cell receptor (beta chain). What it binds is not known. This sample is part of a study of T cell responses to AZD1222 COVID-19 vaccine. Findings and caveats of the study: At baseline, seropositivity was found in only five or six AZD1222 recipients. With dominance at 160-218 and 743-854, vaccine-associated CD4 TCRs spanned spike.

Only in-frame clones appear in the TCRdb table, and some are missing; sequencing was by immunoSEQ multiplex PCR. The table lists around 150,000 clones, about 91% of them singletons, with roughly 0.98% in the top ten. Second-dose timings of about 4 or about 12 weeks were pooled. CDR1 is LGHNA, CDR2 YNFKEQ, per germline. Trimming took 0 bases from V and 11 from J, leaving 11 bases between them. The CDR3 has 12 residues. The sequence was collected from an adult who received the AZD1222 COVID-19 vaccine. The genes are TRBV4-2 and TRBJ2-7; D assignment may be TRBD1 or TRBD2 (5 bases each). The sequencing here drew on peripheral blood, taken 28 days after the second AZD1222 dose. As DNA, the CDR3 is TGTGCCAGCAGCCAAGATATCGGGGCCGAGTACTTC. Its protein product is CASSQDIGAEYF.